This T cell receptor beta chain comes out of a study of shared clonotypes between healthy human individuals. Overall study context: Sampling drew on donors who were a couple of women and a few men aged 18 to 49.

Libraries were prepared by immunoSEQ multiplex PCR; TCRdb keeps only in-frame clonotypes and omits some of them. This sample has around 2.3 million clones; around 95% occur once, and the top ten carry approximately 0.13%. Study-wide results and limits: Incompleteness in sorted-subset sequencing, despite large depth, was shown by rarefaction.

Worth noting for this clone: Its cognate antigen is unknown.

Germline V gene sequence: CDR1 GTSNPN, CDR2 SVGIG (reference sequence). Trimming pared 4 bases from V and 5 bases from J, leaving 12 bases between. CDR3 length equals 12 residues. The receptor's source is a man younger than 35 in good health. This sequence joins TRBV30 and TRBJ2-7, with no clear D. Specimen: naive CD4+ T cells sorted from blood. Specified subset: CD45RA+ positively selected. Written as DNA, the CDR3 is TGTGCCTGGACGAAGGCAACAAACGAGCAGTACTTC. Translating gives CAWTKATNEQYF.